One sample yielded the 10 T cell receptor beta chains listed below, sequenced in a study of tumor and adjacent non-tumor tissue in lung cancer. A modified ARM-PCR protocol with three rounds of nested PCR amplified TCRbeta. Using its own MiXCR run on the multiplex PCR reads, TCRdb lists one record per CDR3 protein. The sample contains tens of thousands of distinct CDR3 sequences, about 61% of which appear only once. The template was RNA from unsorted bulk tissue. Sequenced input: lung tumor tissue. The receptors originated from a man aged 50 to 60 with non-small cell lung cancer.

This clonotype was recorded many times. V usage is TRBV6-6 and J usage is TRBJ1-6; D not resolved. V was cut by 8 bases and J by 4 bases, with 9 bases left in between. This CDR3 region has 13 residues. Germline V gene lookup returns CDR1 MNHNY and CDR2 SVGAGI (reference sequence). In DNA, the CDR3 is TGTGCCAGCGGGCCTGATTATAATTCACCCCTCCACTTT. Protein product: CASGPDYNSPLHF.

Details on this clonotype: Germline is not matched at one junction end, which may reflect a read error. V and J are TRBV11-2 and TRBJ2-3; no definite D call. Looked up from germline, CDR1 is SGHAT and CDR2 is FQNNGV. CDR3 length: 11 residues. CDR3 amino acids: CASSPTDKQYF. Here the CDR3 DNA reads TGTGCCAGCAGCCCTACGGATAAGCAGTATTTT.

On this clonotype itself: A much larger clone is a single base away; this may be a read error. CDR3 in amino acids: CSAGHLDEHYF. CDR3 DNA sequence: TGCAGTGCGGGACACCTGGACGAGCACTACTTC. This chain links TRBV20-1 with TRBJ2-7; possibly TRBD1 for D (6 bases). CDR1 is DFQATT, CDR2 SNEGSKA, per germline (reference sequence). The CDR3 has 11 residues.

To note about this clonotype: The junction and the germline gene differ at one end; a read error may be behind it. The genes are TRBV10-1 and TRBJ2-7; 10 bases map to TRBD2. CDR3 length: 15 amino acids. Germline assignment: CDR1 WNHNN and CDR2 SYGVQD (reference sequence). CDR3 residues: CVSSERASGSYEQYF. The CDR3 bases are TGCGTCAGCAGTGAGAGGGCTAGCGGGAGCTACGAGCAATACTTC.

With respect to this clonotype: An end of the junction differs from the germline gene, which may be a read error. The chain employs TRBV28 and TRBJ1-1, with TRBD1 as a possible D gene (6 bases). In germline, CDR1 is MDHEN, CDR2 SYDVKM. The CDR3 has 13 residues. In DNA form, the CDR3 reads TGTGTCAGCAGGAAGGACAGAATCACTGAAGCTTTCTTT. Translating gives CVSRKDRITEAFF.

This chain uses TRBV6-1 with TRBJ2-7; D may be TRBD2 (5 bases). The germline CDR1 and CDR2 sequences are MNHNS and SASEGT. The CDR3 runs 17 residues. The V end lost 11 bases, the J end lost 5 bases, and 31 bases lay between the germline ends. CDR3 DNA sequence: TGTGCCGGCAACAACCCGGGCAGAGGGCTGCTTCTCGACGAGCAGTACTTC. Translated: CAGNNPGRGLLLDEQYF.

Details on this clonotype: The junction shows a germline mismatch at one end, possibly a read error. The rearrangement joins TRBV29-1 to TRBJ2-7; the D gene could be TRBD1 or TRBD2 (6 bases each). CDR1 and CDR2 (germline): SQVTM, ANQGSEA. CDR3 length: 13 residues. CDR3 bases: TGCAGCGTTACCATGGGGGGCTCGAGAGGACAGTACTTT. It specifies CSVTMGGSRGQYF.

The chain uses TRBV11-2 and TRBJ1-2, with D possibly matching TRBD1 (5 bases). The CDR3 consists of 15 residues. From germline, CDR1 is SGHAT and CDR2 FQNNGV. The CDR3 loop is CTNSSSGGGSYGYTF. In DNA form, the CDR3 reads TGTACCAACAGCTCATCGGGGGGAGGGAGCTATGGCTACACCTTC. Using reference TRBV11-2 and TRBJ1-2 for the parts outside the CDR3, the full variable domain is EAGVAQSPRYKIIEKRQSVAFWCNPISGHATLYWYQQILGQGPKLLIQFQNNGVVDDSQLPKDRFSAERLKGVDSTLKIQPAKLEDSAVYLCTNSSSGGGSYGYTFGSGTRLTVV.

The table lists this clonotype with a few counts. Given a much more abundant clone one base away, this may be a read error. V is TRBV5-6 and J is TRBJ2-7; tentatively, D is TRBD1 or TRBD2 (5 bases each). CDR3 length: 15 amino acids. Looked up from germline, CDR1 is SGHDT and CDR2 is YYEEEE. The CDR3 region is CASSLIPGPSYKQYF. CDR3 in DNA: TGTGCCAGCAGCCTAATTCCGGGACCCTCCTACAAGCAGTACTTC.

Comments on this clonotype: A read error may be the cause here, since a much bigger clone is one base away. The CDR3 loop is CTSSPPVGELFF. The CDR3 DNA sequence: TGTACCAGCAGCCCCCCAGTCGGGGAGCTGTTTTTT. The chain has TRBV28 and TRBJ2-2, with D uncertain. The germline CDR1 and CDR2 sequences are MDHEN and SYDVKM. CDR3 size: 12 residues.